One T cell receptor (beta chain) is described in this entry. The antigen remains unidentified. Germline CDR1 SQVTM, CDR2 ANQGSEA. The CDR3 spans 13 residues. Between the trimmed V and J ends, which lost 4 bases and 0 bases, there was a span of 9 bases. The sample originates from a study of cytomegalovirus exposure and HLA in healthy donors. In the PCR, 60 Vbeta and 13 Jbeta primers were used. The method was immunoSEQ multiplex PCR; TCRdb's version includes in-frame clones alone and lacks a portion of them. The sample has around 170,000 clones; around 72% are singletons. Findings and limits, study-wide: Indistinguishable V segments such as TRBV6-2 and TRBV6-3 were excluded. TCR beta sequences numbering more than 15,000 were associated with HLA alleles at 0.05 false discovery rate in a later analysis. Productive rates of about 90% or about 30% were seen for most TCR beta V segments in an earlier analysis.

The source is a woman between 40 and 50 years old in good health and CMV-seropositive. The chain combines TRBV29-1 with TRBJ1-1; D not resolved. Sample: PBMCs. The CDR3 bases are TGCAGCGTTGGAGGCAGTATGAACACTGAAGCTTTCTTT. Translated, it gives CSVGGSMNTEAFF.